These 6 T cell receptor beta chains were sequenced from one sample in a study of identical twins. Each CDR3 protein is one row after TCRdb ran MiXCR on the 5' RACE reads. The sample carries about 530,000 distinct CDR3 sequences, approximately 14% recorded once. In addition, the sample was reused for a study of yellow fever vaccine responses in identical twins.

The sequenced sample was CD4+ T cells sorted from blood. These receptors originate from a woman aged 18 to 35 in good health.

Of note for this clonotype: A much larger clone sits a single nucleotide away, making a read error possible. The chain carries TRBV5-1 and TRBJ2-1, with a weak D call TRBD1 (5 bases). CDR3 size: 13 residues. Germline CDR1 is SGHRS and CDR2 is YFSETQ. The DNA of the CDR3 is TGCGCCAACAGCTTGATACAGGACAATGAGCAGTTCTTC. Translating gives CANSLIQDNEQFF.

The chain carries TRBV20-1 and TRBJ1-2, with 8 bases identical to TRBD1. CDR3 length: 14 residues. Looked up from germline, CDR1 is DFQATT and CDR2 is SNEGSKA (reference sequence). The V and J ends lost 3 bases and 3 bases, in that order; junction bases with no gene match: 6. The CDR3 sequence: CSARDRALYYGYTF. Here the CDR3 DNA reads TGCAGTGCTAGGGACAGGGCACTCTACTATGGCTACACCTTC.

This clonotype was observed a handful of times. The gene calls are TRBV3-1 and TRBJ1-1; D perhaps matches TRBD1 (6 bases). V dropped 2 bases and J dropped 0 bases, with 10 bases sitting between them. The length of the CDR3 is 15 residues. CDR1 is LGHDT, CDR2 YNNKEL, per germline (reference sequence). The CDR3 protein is CASSQTGTLNTEAFF. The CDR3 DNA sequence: TGTGCCAGCAGCCAAACCGGGACATTGAACACTGAAGCTTTCTTT.

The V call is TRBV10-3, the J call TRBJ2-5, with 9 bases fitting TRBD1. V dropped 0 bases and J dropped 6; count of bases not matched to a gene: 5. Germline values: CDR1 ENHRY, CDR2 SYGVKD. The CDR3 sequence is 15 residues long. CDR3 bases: TGTGCCATCAGTGAGTCCGCGGGACAGGGAAAGACCCAGTACTTC. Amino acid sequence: CAISESAGQGKTQYF.

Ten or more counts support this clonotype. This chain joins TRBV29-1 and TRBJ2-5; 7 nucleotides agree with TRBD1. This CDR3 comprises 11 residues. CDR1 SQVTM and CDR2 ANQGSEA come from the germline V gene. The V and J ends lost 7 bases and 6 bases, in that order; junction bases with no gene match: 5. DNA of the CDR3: TGCAGCGCCGGGACAGACAAGACCCAGTACTTC. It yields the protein CSAGTDKTQYF.

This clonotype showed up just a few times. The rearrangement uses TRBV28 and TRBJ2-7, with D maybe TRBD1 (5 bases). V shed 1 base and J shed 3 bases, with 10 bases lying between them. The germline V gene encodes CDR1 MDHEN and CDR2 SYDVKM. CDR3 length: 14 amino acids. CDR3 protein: CASSLSTGRYEQYV. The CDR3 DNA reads TGTGCCAGCAGTTTATCCACAGGCCGCTACGAGCAGTACGTC.